The 7 T cell receptor beta chains reported below all come from one sample, sequenced in a study of OX40 agonist ivuxolimab in advanced cancers. The library was built by means of the immunoSEQ multiplex PCR assay. In its TCRdb copy, this immuneACCESS table keeps in-frame sequences only and misses some clones. Where compared with another copy, unresolved V genes explain less than half of these, and the others have no known cause. A total of roughly 62,000 clones appear in this sample, 70% to 85% of them only once. 2.4% of the sample rests with the top ten. The sample consisted of CD4+ or CD8+ T cells sorted from blood, taken in a trial of the OX40 agonist ivuxolimab. The receptors stem from an adult with an advanced solid tumor such as melanoma, head and neck, liver or kidney cancer.

The CDR3 nucleotides read TGTGCCAGCAGCCCGGGCGGACAGGGCCAGAACACTGAAGCTTTCTTT. This gives the protein CASSPGGQGQNTEAFF. The V gene is TRBV5-4, the J gene TRBJ1-1; 8 bases are a match to TRBD1. CDR1 and CDR2 (germline): SGHNT, YYREEE (reference sequence). Trimming cost V 4 bases and J 1 base; bases outside gene matches: 9. There are 16 residues in the CDR3.

V gene TRBV11-2 combines with J gene TRBJ2-2; TRBD1 matches at 8 bases. Trimming took 3 bases from V and 5 from J; bases not matched to a gene: 5. The CDR3 covers 15 residues. CDR1 is SGHAT and CDR2 is FQNNGV in the germline V gene. In DNA form, the CDR3 reads TGTGCCAGCAGCTTGTCAGGGGGCAAAACCGGGGAGCTGTTTTTT. Translation gives CASSLSGGKTGELFF.

This clone was recorded a few times. The gene calls are TRBV6-5 and TRBJ1-2; the D gene is possibly TRBD1 (5 bases). Germline-derived CDR1 and CDR2 are MNHEY and SVGAGI. Trimming took off 2 bases at V and 6 bases at J, with 7 bases between the two ends. This CDR3 region has 12 residues. The CDR3 DNA reads TGTGCCAGCAGTTACCAGGGAAATGGCTACACCTTC. Translated, it gives CASSYQGNGYTF.

The chain uses TRBV7-2 and TRBJ1-1; 8 nucleotides line up with TRBD1. Trimming removed 4 bases from V and 10 bases from J; junction bases left unmatched: 8. The CDR3 consists of 13 residues. Germline V gene lookup returns CDR1 SGHTA and CDR2 FQGNSA. The CDR3 DNA reads as TGTGCCAGCAGCTCCACCGCCGGGACAGGAGCTTTCTTT. Translated, it gives CASSSTAGTGAFF.

The chain recombines TRBV6-5 with TRBJ1-1; D gene uncertain. Germline V lookup: CDR1 MNHEY, CDR2 SVGAGI. The CDR3 contains 14 residues. V was clipped by 2 bases and J by 0 bases, with 7 bases between them. The CDR3 DNA sequence: TGTGCCAGCAGTTACACGGAGATGAACACTGAAGCTTTCTTT. Translation gives CASSYTEMNTEAFF.

The gene calls are TRBV19 and TRBJ1-2; a weak D match, TRBD1 (5 bases). The CDR3 is made up of 13 amino acids. Trimming left V 2 bases short and J 8 bases short, with 12 bases between. Per germline, CDR1 LNHDA and CDR2 SQIVND (reference sequence). CDR3 loop: CASSIQTEGGYTF. In DNA, the CDR3 is TGTGCCAGTAGTATACAGACCGAGGGGGGCTACACCTTC. Supplemented by reference TRBV19 and TRBJ1-2, the full variable domain reads DGGITQSPKYLFRKEGQNVTLSCEQNLNHDAMYWYRQDPGQGLRLIYYSQIVNDFQKGDIAEGYSVSREKKESFPLTVTSAQKNPTAFYLCASSIQTEGGYTFGSGTRLTVV.

The chain recombines TRBV28 with TRBJ2-7, with D perhaps matching TRBD1 (5 bases). This CDR3 has 13 amino acids. Germline V gene data show CDR1 as MDHEN and CDR2 as SYDVKM. V dropped 2 bases and J dropped 5 bases, with 10 bases sitting between them. This CDR3 is CASSLSRANEQYF. CDR3 coding DNA: TGTGCCAGCAGTTTAAGCAGGGCCAACGAGCAGTACTTC.